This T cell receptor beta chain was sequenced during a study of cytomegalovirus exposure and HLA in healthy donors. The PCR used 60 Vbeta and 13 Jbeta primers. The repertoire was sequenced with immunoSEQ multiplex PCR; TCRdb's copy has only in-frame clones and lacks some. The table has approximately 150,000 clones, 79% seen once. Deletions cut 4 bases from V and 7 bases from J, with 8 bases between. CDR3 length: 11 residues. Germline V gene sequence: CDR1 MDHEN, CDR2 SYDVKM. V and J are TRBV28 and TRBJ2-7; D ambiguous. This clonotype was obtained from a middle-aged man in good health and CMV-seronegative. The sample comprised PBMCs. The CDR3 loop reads CASSSPREQYF. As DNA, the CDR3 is TGTGCCAGCAGTTCGCCCAGGGAGCAGTACTTC.